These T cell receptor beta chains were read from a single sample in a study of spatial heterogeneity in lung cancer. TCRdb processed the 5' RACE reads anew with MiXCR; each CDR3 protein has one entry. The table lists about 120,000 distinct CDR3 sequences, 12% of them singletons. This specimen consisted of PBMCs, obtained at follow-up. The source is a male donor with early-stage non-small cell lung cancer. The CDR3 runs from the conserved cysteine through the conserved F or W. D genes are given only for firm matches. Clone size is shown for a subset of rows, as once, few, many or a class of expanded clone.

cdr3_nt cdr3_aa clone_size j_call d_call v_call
TGCAGTGCTGTCGACCCCAGCCGGGGACGGGATACGCAGTATTTT CSAVDPSRGRDTQYF NA TRBJ2-3 NA TRBV20-1
TGTGCCAGCAGCCCCCGCGGGGCGATCGACTCTGGGGCCAACGTCCTGACTTTC CASSPRGAIDSGANVLTF many TRBJ2-6 NA TRBV9
TGTGCCAGCAGCTTATACCGTTACACAGATACGCAGTATTTT CASSLYRYTDTQYF few TRBJ2-3 NA TRBV7-9
TGCAGTGCTAGACAGGATTTTACCAATCGGCCCCAGCATTTT CSARQDFTNRPQHF many TRBJ1-5 NA TRBV20-1
TGTGCCAGCAGCTTGGGCGGGACTAAAGAGACCCAGTACTTC CASSLGGTKETQYF few TRBJ2-5 TRBD2 TRBV7-9
TGTGCCAGCAGCCCGACAGCTGTCAACTATGGCTACACCTTC CASSPTAVNYGYTF few TRBJ1-2 NA TRBV11-2
TGTGCCAGCAGCTCCGGGTCTGAGACGCGCAAAAACATTCAGTACTTC CASSSGSETRKNIQYF few TRBJ2-4 NA TRBV7-2
TGTGCCAGCAGTTTTGGGTCGGGAAAGACCGGGGAGCTGTTTTTT CASSFGSGKTGELFF NA TRBJ2-2 NA TRBV12-3/TRBV12-4
TGTGCCAGCAGTCGAACCTACGAGCAGTACTTC CASSRTYEQYF many TRBJ2-7 NA TRBV28
TGTGCCAGCAGCTCCTTCACTCAGCCCCAGCATTTT CASSSFTQPQHF few TRBJ1-5 NA TRBV7-9